This TCR beta chain comes out of a study of blood T cell repertoires in COVID-19. Study-level information: T cells, B-cell-depleted T cells, or PBMCs supplied cDNA or gDNA.

Original analysis: Estimation of nucleated cell counts was performed using reference gene primer amplification. Here immunoSEQ multiplex PCR was the method, and the copy in TCRdb shows in-frame clones only, minus some. The DNA gave D and trimming, while V, J and clone size come from that table. The sample consists of roughly 100,000 clones, 65% to 90% of them appearing once. Trimming took 6 bases from V and 0 from J, leaving 9 bases between them. The germline V gene encodes CDR1 MNHEY and CDR2 SVGAGI. There are 14 residues in the CDR3. The V and J genes are TRBV6-5 and TRBJ1-3; D is uncertain. This sequence was found in a man aged 45-65 years with acute or convalescent COVID-19. Sequenced sample: peripheral blood. CDR3 residues: CASRLQNSGNTIYF. The CDR3 DNA reads TGTGCCAGCAGATTACAGAACTCTGGAAACACCATATATTTT.